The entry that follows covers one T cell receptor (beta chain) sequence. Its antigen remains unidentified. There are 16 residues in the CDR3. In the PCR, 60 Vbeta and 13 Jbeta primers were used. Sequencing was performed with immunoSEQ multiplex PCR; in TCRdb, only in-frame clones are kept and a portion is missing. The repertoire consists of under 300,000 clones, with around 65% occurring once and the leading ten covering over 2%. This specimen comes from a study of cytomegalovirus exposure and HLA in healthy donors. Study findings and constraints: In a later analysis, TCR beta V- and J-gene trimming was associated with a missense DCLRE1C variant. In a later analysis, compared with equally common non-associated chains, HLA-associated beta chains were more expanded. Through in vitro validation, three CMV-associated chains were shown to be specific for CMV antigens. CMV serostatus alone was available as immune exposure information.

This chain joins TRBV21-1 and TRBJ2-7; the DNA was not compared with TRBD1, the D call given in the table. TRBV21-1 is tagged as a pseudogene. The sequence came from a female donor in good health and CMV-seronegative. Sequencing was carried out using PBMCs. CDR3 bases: TGTGCCAGCAGCCCATCCGACAGGGCAACATCTTACGAGCAGTACTTC. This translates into CASSPSDRATSYEQYF.